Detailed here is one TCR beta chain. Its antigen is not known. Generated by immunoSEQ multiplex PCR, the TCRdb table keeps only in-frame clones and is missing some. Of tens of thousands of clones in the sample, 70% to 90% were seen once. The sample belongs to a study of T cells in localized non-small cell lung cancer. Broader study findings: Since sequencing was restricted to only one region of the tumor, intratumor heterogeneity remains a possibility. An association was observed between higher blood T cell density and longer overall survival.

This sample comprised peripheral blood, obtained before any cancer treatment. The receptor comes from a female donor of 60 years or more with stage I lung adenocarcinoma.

In DNA, the CDR3 is TGTGCCATCAGGCTCACTAGCGGGCCCTACGAGCAGTACTTC. It is translated as CAIRLTSGPYEQYF. The V and J genes are TRBV10-3 and TRBJ2-7, with TRBD2 matching 9 bases. The V gene's germline CDR1 is ENHRY and CDR2 SYGVKD. This CDR3 contains 14 residues. V was clipped by 6 bases and J by 2 bases; unmatched bases: 5.